This is a list of T cell receptor beta chains from one sample in a study of identical twins. Via MiXCR, TCRdb re-called the 5' RACE reads, giving one row per CDR3 protein. The table has some 320,000 distinct CDR3 sequences, about 12% seen once. The data also belong to a second study, concerning yellow fever vaccine responses in identical twins.

The specimen was CD8+ T cells sorted from blood. These receptors originate from a woman under 30 in good health. CDR3s leave out the opening cysteine and the closing phenylalanine or tryptophan.

v_call: TRBV15; j_call: TRBJ2-1; cdr3_aa: ATMGSSYNEQF
v_call: TRBV21-1; j_call: TRBJ1-5; cdr3_aa: ASSKDSSNQPQH
v_call: TRBV4-1; j_call: TRBJ2-2; cdr3_aa: ASSQPLIRVGSGEMF
v_call: TRBV20-1; j_call: TRBJ2-1; cdr3_aa: SAETRVNNEQF
v_call: TRBV28; j_call: TRBJ2-3; cdr3_aa: ASSRNRVTDTQY
v_call: TRBV29-1; j_call: TRBJ1-2; cdr3_aa: SANRGDNYGYT
v_call: TRBV4-1; j_call: TRBJ2-5; cdr3_aa: ASSQGQFQETQY
v_call: TRBV15; j_call: TRBJ1-1; cdr3_aa: ATSPRDRDTEAF
v_call: TRBV12-3/TRBV12-4; j_call: TRBJ1-1; cdr3_aa: ASNPGLLNTEAF
v_call: TRBV28; j_call: TRBJ2-1; cdr3_aa: ASSPGYANEQF
v_call: TRBV27; j_call: TRBJ2-1; cdr3_aa: ASSLAATNYNEQF
v_call: TRBV20-1; j_call: TRBJ2-3; cdr3_aa: SASFGLAGDLASDTQY
v_call: TRBV13; j_call: TRBJ2-7; cdr3_aa: ASSLTGTIPYEQY
v_call: TRBV6-5; j_call: TRBJ2-2; cdr3_aa: ASSYTTGPGGELF
v_call: TRBV4-1; j_call: TRBJ2-1; cdr3_aa: ASSHGITSGYYNEQF
v_call: TRBV6-2/TRBV6-3; j_call: TRBJ2-2; cdr3_aa: ASSPGTGQGFGELF
v_call: TRBV28; j_call: TRBJ2-1; cdr3_aa: ASSLLGLAGGPGNEQF
v_call: TRBV11-2; j_call: TRBJ2-7; cdr3_aa: ASSLLGSSGANNPYEQY
v_call: TRBV28; j_call: TRBJ2-1; cdr3_aa: ASSSEIRTSTKLSYNEQF
v_call: TRBV6-2/TRBV6-3; j_call: TRBJ2-6; cdr3_aa: ASSLGNSGANVLT
v_call: TRBV28; j_call: TRBJ2-7; cdr3_aa: ASSFLAGSLNEQY
v_call: TRBV9; j_call: TRBJ2-1; cdr3_aa: ASSVETTSGWDNEQF
v_call: TRBV5-8; j_call: TRBJ2-7; cdr3_aa: ASSYGTSGTVEQY
v_call: TRBV2; j_call: TRBJ2-1; cdr3_aa: ASPPGSNEQF
v_call: TRBV6-5; j_call: TRBJ1-2; cdr3_aa: ASSYRPYYGYT
v_call: TRBV11-2; j_call: TRBJ2-4; cdr3_aa: ASSLEPASGKNIQY
v_call: TRBV27; j_call: TRBJ2-7; cdr3_aa: ASRDGRAYEQY
v_call: TRBV12-3/TRBV12-4; j_call: TRBJ1-1; cdr3_aa: ASSFTGDAF
v_call: TRBV12-3/TRBV12-4; j_call: TRBJ2-7; cdr3_aa: ASRAAGNEQY
v_call: TRBV9; j_call: TRBJ2-3; cdr3_aa: ASSVDGSPGTDTQY
v_call: TRBV20-1; j_call: TRBJ1-2; cdr3_aa: SARDPGQGAGGYT
v_call: TRBV28; j_call: TRBJ2-3; cdr3_aa: ASSLKRTNTDTQY
v_call: TRBV5-1; j_call: TRBJ2-1; cdr3_aa: ASSFTGASGPYNEQF